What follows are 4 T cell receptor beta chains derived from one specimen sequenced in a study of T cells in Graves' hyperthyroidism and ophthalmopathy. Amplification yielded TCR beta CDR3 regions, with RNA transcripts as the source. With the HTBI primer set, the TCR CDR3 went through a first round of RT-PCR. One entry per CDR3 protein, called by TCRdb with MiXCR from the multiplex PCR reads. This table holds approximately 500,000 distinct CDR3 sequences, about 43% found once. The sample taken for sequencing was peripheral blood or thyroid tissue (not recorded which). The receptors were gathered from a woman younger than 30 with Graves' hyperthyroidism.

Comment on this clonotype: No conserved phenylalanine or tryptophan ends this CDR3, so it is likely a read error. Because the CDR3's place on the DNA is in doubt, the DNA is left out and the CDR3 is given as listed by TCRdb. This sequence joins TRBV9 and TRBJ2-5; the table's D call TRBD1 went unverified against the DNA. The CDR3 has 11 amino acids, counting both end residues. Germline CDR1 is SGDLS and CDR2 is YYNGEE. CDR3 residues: CASSGGQGQWT.

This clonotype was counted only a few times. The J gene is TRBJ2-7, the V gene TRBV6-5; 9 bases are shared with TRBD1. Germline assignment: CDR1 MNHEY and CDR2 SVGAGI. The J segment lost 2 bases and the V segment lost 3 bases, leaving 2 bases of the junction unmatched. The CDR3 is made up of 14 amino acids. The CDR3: CASSYGQGPYEQYF. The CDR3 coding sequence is TGTGCCAGCAGTTATGGACAGGGGCCCTACGAGCAGTACTTC.

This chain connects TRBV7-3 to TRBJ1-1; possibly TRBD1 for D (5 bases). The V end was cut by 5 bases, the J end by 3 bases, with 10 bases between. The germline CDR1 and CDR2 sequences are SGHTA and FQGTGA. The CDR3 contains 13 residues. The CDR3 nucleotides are TGTGCCAGCAGCCAGGACATGGACACTGAAGCTTTCTTT. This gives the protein CASSQDMDTEAFF. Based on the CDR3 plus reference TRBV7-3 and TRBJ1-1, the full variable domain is GAGVSQTPSNKVTEKGKYVELRCDPISGHTALYWYRQSLGQGPEFLIYFQGTGAADDSGLPNDRFFAVRPEGSVSTLKIQRTERGDSAVYLCASSQDMDTEAFFGQGTRLTVV.

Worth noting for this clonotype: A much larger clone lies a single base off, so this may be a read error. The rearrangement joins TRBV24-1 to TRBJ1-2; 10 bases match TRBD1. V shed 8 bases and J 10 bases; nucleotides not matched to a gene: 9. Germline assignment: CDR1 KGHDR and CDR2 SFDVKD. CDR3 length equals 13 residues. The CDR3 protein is CATTRQGALDYTF. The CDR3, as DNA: TGTGCCACCACTCGACAGGGGGCCCTTGACTACACCTTC.